This T cell receptor (beta chain) appears in the sequencing data of a study of Graves' ophthalmopathy and Graves' hyperthyroidism. The study's findings and limits: Clonotypes were expanded in thyroid at above 0.001 frequency, and most also appeared in blood. Forecasting of ophthalmopathy progression by the model achieved around 68% sensitivity and approximately 72% specificity.

TCR beta CDR3 amplification used RNA transcripts. First-round RT-PCR with HTBI primers preceded a second-round multiplex PCR. In TCRdb, the multiplex PCR reads were re-called with MiXCR into one record per CDR3 protein. The table lists 150,000 to 200,000 distinct CDR3 sequences, 39% of them singletons. This CDR3 is 14 amino acids long. Looked up from germline, CDR1 is DFQATT and CDR2 is SNEGSKA (reference sequence). V lost 5 bases, J lost 5 bases, and 11 bases stayed unmatched. At least ten counts were recorded for this clonotype. Its target is not known. As the starting material, roughly 10 ml of fresh peripheral blood yielded the PBMCs.

The J gene is TRBJ2-5, the V gene TRBV20-1, with 7 bases that match TRBD1. The sequence derives from a man aged 25-45 years with Graves' ophthalmopathy. The sample consisted of peripheral blood. DNA of the CDR3: TGCAGTGCTCTCCCGACAGGGTTTGGGGAGACCCAGTACTTC. Translated, it gives CSALPTGFGETQYF.